Listed below are T cell receptor beta chains from one sample, sequenced in a study of blood T cell repertoires in COVID-19. TCRdb keeps only in-frame clones here, not all; method: immunoSEQ multiplex PCR. The sample consists of more than 300,000 clones, approximately 90% of them appearing once. The sample was PBMCs or T cells enriched from blood (not recorded which). These receptors came from a woman aged 35 to 49 who had been exposed to COVID-19. Both conserved end residues are part of each CDR3. Fields, in order: J gene, V gene, CDR3 protein.

TRBJ1-3 TRBV21-1 CASSKGPGLGNTIYF
TRBJ2-7 TRBV4-3 CASSQDKGTSYEQYF
TRBJ1-5 TRBV6-2/TRBV6-3 CASSYGRGLDRPQHF
TRBJ2-7 TRBV10-3 CAIRGGQGAQNEQYF
TRBJ2-5 TRBV5-1 CASSPGTRKETQYF
TRBJ2-1 TRBV9 CASSVATRGAEQFF
TRBJ2-5 TRBV11-2 CASSLGGFRTAETQYF
TRBJ1-3 TRBV9 CASSVGTHSGNTIYF
TRBJ2-5 TRBV12-5 CASASDRGETQYF
TRBJ1-4 TRBV5-1 CASSSTGEKLFF
TRBJ1-2 TRBV5-6 CASSPRGIRITFQGYTF
TRBJ1-2 TRBV6-5 CASRDRVLGYTF
TRBJ1-5 TRBV7-8 CASSLDGQGEMRQPQHF
TRBJ2-1 TRBV7-8 CASSPTGTSGWSEQFF
TRBJ2-2 TRBV5-4 CASSLLGGQTGELFF
TRBJ2-7 TRBV2 CASSEARGTAYEQYF
TRBJ1-4 TRBV18 CASSLDGTGSEKLFF
TRBJ2-3 TRBV11-3 CASSLVQYDTQYF
TRBJ1-2 TRBV3-1/TRBV3-2 CASSQGDSPYGYTF
TRBJ1-3 TRBV19 CASSSHRGRGNTIYF
TRBJ2-7 TRBV25-1 CASSDGREAGGEQYF
TRBJ2-2 TRBV19 CASALGATITGELFF
TRBJ1-1 TRBV7-6 CASSDLQGVSMLAFF
TRBJ2-3 TRBV7-9 CASSAGQNTQYF
TRBJ2-5 TRBV18 CASSPGNKRETQYF
TRBJ2-2 TRBV21-1 CASSKGTSGRANGFSNTGELFF
TRBJ2-1 TRBV5-1 CASSLAGLPYNEQFF
TRBJ2-5 TRBV7-3 CASSPLPKTSGWAPETQYF
TRBJ2-7 TRBV19 CASSILAGVSPYEQYF
TRBJ2-2 TRBV7-2 CASSPTSGRNTGELFF
TRBJ1-2 TRBV2 CASGEQGLYGYTF
TRBJ1-1 TRBV2 CASSIKLNTEAFF
TRBJ2-3 TRBV3-1/TRBV3-2 CASGPRGPGDTQYF
TRBJ2-7 TRBV11-2 CASSSRGPYNEQYF
TRBJ2-2 TRBV2 CASRMSSNTGELFF
TRBJ2-5 TRBV18 CASSKTGETQYF
TRBJ2-3 TRBV5-1 CASSWELAGLEDTQYF
TRBJ1-5 TRBV27 CASRQGSNQPQHF
TRBJ1-5 TRBV6-1 CASSESGGSNQPQHF
TRBJ1-2 TRBV6-2/TRBV6-3 CASSYGGTGASANYGYTF
TRBJ2-2 TRBV7-2 CASSRAGTGELFF
TRBJ2-3 TRBV24-1 CATSDRLAGETDTQYF
TRBJ2-7 TRBV5-4 CASSRGQEGYEQYF
TRBJ2-1 TRBV27 CASSRETGGTYNEQFF
TRBJ1-4 TRBV15 CATSRDYQGANEKLFF
TRBJ2-3 TRBV7-2 CASSLSGSTDTQYF
TRBJ2-7 TRBV30 CAWSSLGEQYF
TRBJ1-6 TRBV10-1 CASSAGGNSPLHF
TRBJ1-1 TRBV5-1 CASSLQSTGRNTEAFF